This record concerns one TCR beta chain sequence. Its antigen is currently unknown. For the second PCR, which ran for 7 to 11 cycles, a sample-barcoded 5' primer and a J-beta primer mix were used. Every cDNA molecule carried a tag from a template-switch adaptor bearing 12 random nucleotides. Every sample gave at least 2.5 million paired-end reads containing CDR3. From the 5' RACE reads, TCRdb called clonotypes with MiXCR, one entry per CDR3 protein. The sample has about 1.4 million distinct CDR3 sequences; around 59% are singletons. The germline gives CDR1 DFQATT, CDR2 SNEGSKA (reference sequence). CDR3 size: 11 residues. V was cut by 6 bases and J by 11 bases, with 16 bases left in between. This sample is part of a study of blood T cells in healthy people across ages. Study findings and constraints: PBMCs went unsorted, and a conclusive naive versus antigen-experienced comparison was therefore prevented.

The chain is built from TRBV20-1 and TRBJ1-2; D not certain. The source of this sequence is a man younger than 35 in good health. Sequencing used blood. The CDR3 DNA follows: TGCAGTGCGGGCAGGTTGTCAGTTTACACCTTC. Amino acid sequence: CSAGRLSVYTF.